A single sample is the source of the 15 T cell receptor beta chains below, sequenced in a study of blood T cell repertoires in COVID-19. Clones were read by immunoSEQ multiplex PCR, and TCRdb kept only the in-frame ones, dropping some. The profile shows a few hundred thousand clones, 89% of them singletons. Sequencing was done on a sample of PBMCs or T cells enriched from blood (not recorded which). These receptors were taken from a woman aged 60-75 years who had recovered from COVID-19.

This chain connects TRBV6-5 to TRBJ1-1, with a possible D match to TRBD1 (5 bases). Trimming stripped 2 bases from V and 4 bases from J, with 14 bases between. The CDR3 runs to 15 residues. In germline, CDR1 is MNHEY, CDR2 SVGAGI. The CDR3 reads CASSYRRTSSTEAFF. The CDR3 region has the DNA TGTGCCAGCAGTTACCGACGGACATCTTCCACTGAAGCTTTCTTT.

This chain links TRBV9 with TRBJ2-7; the D gene is possibly TRBD2 (6 bases). The CDR3 is 16 residues long. Trimming pared 0 bases from V and 2 bases from J, leaving 15 bases between. Looked up from germline, CDR1 is SGDLS and CDR2 is YYNGEE. The CDR3, as DNA: TGTGCCAGCAGCGTAGCTACGGGAGCGCTAGCCTACGAGCAGTACTTC. Its translation: CASSVATGALAYEQYF.

This rearrangement joins TRBV7-3 to TRBJ1-5; D ambiguous. There are 11 residues in the CDR3. Looked up from germline, CDR1 is SGHTA and CDR2 is FQGTGA. V lost 8 bases and J 12 bases, leaving 14 bases between the germline ends. This CDR3 is CASGLFPRQHF. CDR3 nucleotide sequence: TGTGCCAGCGGGCTGTTTCCGCGCCAGCATTTT.

V and J are TRBV11-2 and TRBJ2-7, with 11 bases matching TRBD2. With 8 bases clipped from V and 0 bases from J, the junction kept 3 bases outside the gene matches. Germline values: CDR1 SGHAT, CDR2 FQNNGV. The CDR3 is 14 amino acids. The CDR3 DNA is TGTGCCAGCCGACTAGCGGGGTCCTCCTACGAGCAGTACTTC. As protein: CASRLAGSSYEQYF.

The CDR3 nucleotides are TGTGCCAGCGGCGCCCAGGGAGGAGATCAGCCCCAGCATTTT. Its translation is CASGAQGGDQPQHF. The V call is TRBV7-9, the J call TRBJ1-5; D is perhaps TRBD1 (5 bases). With 8 bases removed from V and 5 bases from J, the gap between germline ends came to 16 bases. Germline CDR1 is SEHNR and CDR2 is FQNEAQ (reference sequence). The CDR3 is 14 amino acids.

The chain joins TRBV19 to TRBJ1-5; 7 bases line up with TRBD1. The trim removed 5 bases at V and 0 bases at J, leaving 4 bases unmatched. This CDR3 contains 15 residues. CDR1 is LNHDA, CDR2 SQIVND, per germline (reference sequence). The CDR3 loop reads CASSVQGDSNQPQHF. CDR3 nucleotide sequence: TGTGCCAGTAGTGTTCAGGGGGATAGCAATCAGCCCCAGCATTTT.

This clone showed up just a few times. The rearrangement uses TRBV18 and TRBJ2-1, with D hard to call. Trimming stripped 6 bases from V and 9 bases from J, with 21 bases between. Germline V gives CDR1 KGHSH, CDR2 LQKENI. The CDR3 runs 15 residues. The CDR3 here is CASSPTPSRYVEQFF. The CDR3 DNA is TGTGCCAGCTCGCCTACCCCTAGTCGGTATGTTGAGCAGTTCTTC.

The genes are TRBV4-2 and TRBJ2-2; 9 bases are shared with TRBD2. The junction had 2 bases not matched to a gene; V was cut back by 0 bases and J by 6 bases. Germline values: CDR1 LGHNA, CDR2 YNFKEQ. This CDR3 is 15 amino acids long. In nucleotides, the CDR3 is TGTGCCAGCAGCCAAGATGTAGCGGGAGCCGGGGAGCTGTTTTTT. As protein: CASSQDVAGAGELFF.

This clone was picked up a small number of times. As DNA, the CDR3 is TGCGCCAGCAGCTTACAGGGGGCCTTGAATCAGCCCCAGCATTTT. Translated, it gives CASSLQGALNQPQHF. The rearrangement uses TRBV5-1 and TRBJ1-5; the match to TRBD1 covers 9 bases. Germline lookup yields CDR1 SGHRS and CDR2 YFSETQ. The CDR3 extends over 15 amino acids. Unmatched junction bases numbered 4, after V lost 2 bases and J lost 4 bases.

The J gene is TRBJ1-1, the V gene TRBV28; 10 positions match TRBD1. The CDR3 covers 15 residues. Germline lookup yields CDR1 MDHEN and CDR2 SYDVKM. Trimming cost V 8 bases and J 3 bases; bases outside gene matches: 9. The CDR3: CASRTTGGSDTEAFF. Written as DNA, the CDR3 is TGTGCCAGCCGGACGACAGGGGGCTCGGACACTGAAGCTTTCTTT. Together with reference TRBV28 and TRBJ1-1, the CDR3 gives the full variable domain: DVKVTQSSRYLVKRTGEKVFLECVQDMDHENMFWYRQDPGLGLRLIYFSYDVKMKEKGDIPEGYSVSREKKERFSLILESASTNQTSMYLCASRTTGGSDTEAFFGQGTRLTVV.

The V gene is TRBV7-9, the J gene TRBJ1-2; D is possibly TRBD1 (5 bases). The CDR3 totals 13 residues. V lost 3 bases to trimming and J lost 10 bases, with 15 bases between them. Germline CDR1 is SEHNR and CDR2 is FQNEAQ (reference sequence). The CDR3 sequence is CASSFDSMFVYTF. The CDR3 DNA reads as TGTGCCAGCAGCTTTGACAGTATGTTTGTCTACACCTTC.

This clone was observed a handful of times. The chain combines TRBV2 with TRBJ2-7, with TRBD2 matching 13 bases. Germline V lookup: CDR1 SNHLY, CDR2 FYNNEI. The CDR3 consists of 17 residues. With 3 bases clipped from V and 4 bases from J, the junction kept 9 bases outside the gene matches. CDR3 DNA sequence: TGTGCCAGCAGTGACGACCTGCGGACTAGCGGGAGATACGAGCAGTACTTC. Protein product: CASSDDLRTSGRYEQYF.

This rearrangement joins TRBV2 to TRBJ1-1; the match to TRBD1 covers 7 bases. CDR1 SNHLY and CDR2 FYNNEI come from the germline V gene. Unmatched junction bases numbered 16, after V lost 10 bases and J lost 2 bases. The CDR3 is made up of 16 amino acids. This CDR3 reads CANYPKRDSSNTEAFF. The CDR3 DNA is TGTGCCAATTATCCTAAAAGGGACAGCTCTAACACTGAAGCTTTCTTT. Supplemented by reference TRBV2 and TRBJ1-1, the full variable domain reads EPEVTQTPSHQVTQMGQEVILRCVPISNHLYFYWYRQILGQKVEFLVSFYNNEISEKSEIFDDQFSVERPDGSNFTLKIRSTKLEDSAMYFCANYPKRDSSNTEAFFGQGTRLTVV.

V usage is TRBV15 and J usage is TRBJ2-2; perhaps TRBD2 as D (6 bases). The CDR3 spans 15 residues. The V gene lost 1 base and the J gene lost 4 bases, with 10 bases spanning the gap. The germline V gene encodes CDR1 LNHNV and CDR2 YYDKDF (reference sequence). CDR3 nucleotides: TGTGCCACCAGCAGAGCGGGAGCGGGCACCGGGGAGCTGTTTTTT. As protein: CATSRAGAGTGELFF.

V is TRBV12-3 or TRBV12-4 and J is TRBJ1-5; no reliable D call. The CDR3 runs to 12 residues. V dropped 6 bases and J dropped 9 bases, with 12 bases sitting between them. The CDR3 DNA reads TGTGCCAGCAGGTCCCACCCAGGGCCCCAGCATTTT. It translates to CASRSHPGPQHF.